In its sample, the clone carrying this T cell receptor beta chain was seen a few times. Its antigen is unknown. This sample stems from a study of shared clonotypes between healthy human individuals. Overall study results and limits: The genetic and exposure-history diversity represented was limited by few donors. Some naive CD4 clonotypes, about 5%, turned up in common across several donors. The sampled material consisted only of blood, and tissue repertoires are likely to differ. Clonotypes shared by all four sorted-subset donors had higher generation probabilities than non-shared clonotypes.

Generated by immunoSEQ multiplex PCR, the TCRdb table keeps only in-frame clones and is missing some. This sample has about 960,000 clones, with about 80% found just once. The germline V and J ends were trimmed by 0 bases and 2 bases, with 8 bases remaining between them. The CDR3 sequence is 16 residues long. Germline assignment: CDR1 MGHRA and CDR2 YSYEKL. Sequencing used memory CD4+ T cells sorted from blood. The subset is: CD45RA-negative fraction. The V call is TRBV4-1, the J call TRBJ2-6, with D possibly matching TRBD1 (5 bases). This clonotype was obtained from a man aged 18 to 29 in good health. The CDR3, as DNA: TGCGCCAGCAGCCAAGAAGGCAGGGCTGGGGCCAACGTCCTGACTTTC. It yields the protein CASSQEGRAGANVLTF.